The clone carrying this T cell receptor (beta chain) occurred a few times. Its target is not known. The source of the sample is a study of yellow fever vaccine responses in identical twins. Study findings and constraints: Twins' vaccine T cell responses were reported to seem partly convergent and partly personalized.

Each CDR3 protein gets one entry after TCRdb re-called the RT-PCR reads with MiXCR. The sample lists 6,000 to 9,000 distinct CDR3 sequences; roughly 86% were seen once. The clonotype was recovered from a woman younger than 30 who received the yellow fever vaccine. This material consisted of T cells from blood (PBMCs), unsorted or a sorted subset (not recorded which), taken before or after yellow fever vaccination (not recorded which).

CDR3 sequence reads: CASIHEGQSTDTQYF. The CDR3 bases are TGTGCCAGCATACACGAGGGGCAGAGCACAGATACGCAGTATTTT. This sequence joins TRBV2 and TRBJ2-3; D is tentatively TRBD1 or TRBD2 (5 bases each). V lost 7 bases, J lost 0 bases, and 14 bases lay in between. CDR1 is SNHLY and CDR2 is FYNNEI in the germline V gene. This CDR3 contains 15 residues.